This T cell receptor beta chain was identified during a study of T cell responses to AZD1222 COVID-19 vaccine (dated by TCRdb to the early 2020s). Context from the whole study: TCR sequencing covered over 230 trial participants: 207 given two doses of AZD1222 and about 26 given two doses of MenACWY control vaccine. Enrollment into the trials was organized by age into subgroups of 18-55, 56-69 and 70-plus years, and those subgroups contained about 160, 30 and 59 TCR-sequenced participants, respectively.

What the authors observed across the whole study: Because no day 14 peak-response samples were available, the repertoires could be characterized only after the peak T cell response. In the small 56-69-year group, the increase in depth fell short of significance, most likely because of low power. Only five to seven AZD1222 recipients were SARS-CoV-2 seropositive at baseline, limiting conclusions about previously exposed vaccinees. Vaccine-associated CD4 TCRs spanned the whole spike protein, with dominant responses in regions 160-218 and 743-854. Most participants were white British and females outnumbered males, and the authors suggested that clonal diversity may have been underestimated. Nearly half of unique spike-specific TCRs reportedly recognized epitopes outside regions mutated in the B.1.351 and B.1.1.7 variants. Spike-specific TCR breadth and depth rose significantly after two AZD1222 doses compared with day 0 and with MenACWY recipients.

In the paper's terms, the time point label means: about 28 days (+/-7) after the second vaccine dose. AZD1222 recipients given second doses at about 4 weeks or at about 12 weeks were pooled, since spike-specific TCR depth and breadth were not found to differ between the two schedules. Samples from vaccinated people were obtained from the UK trials COV001 and COV002, which included a single-blind randomized controlled phase 2/3 trial of AZD1222 (ChAdOx1 nCoV-19) in healthy adults. Trial participant PBMC samples were collected at day 0 and day 28 after the second dose for TCRbeta chain sequencing. The germline V gene supplies CDR1 SGHRS and CDR2 YFSETQ. V lost 0 bases and J lost 2 bases; the stretch between them is 12 bases long. Inclusive of the bounding cysteine and phenylalanine, the CDR3 is 15 residues long. Only the CDR3 DNA stays, 45 bases, in frame from base 1. About this clone itself: This clone's antigen is unknown. Base qualities are not at hand, and no much larger clone is one base apart.

The CDR3 regions of human TCRbeta chains were analyzed by immunosequencing. The paper's processing steps were these. Repertoire TCRs were checked for matches against a reference library of SARS-CoV-2-specific TCRs that had been generated using the MIRA antigen-specificity platform. Breadth was defined as the fraction of unique TCRs that were SARS-CoV-2-associated, and depth was defined as the fraction of total T cells that were SARS-CoV-2-associated. Each spike-specific TCR was assigned to its reactive spike region and to a CD4 or CD8 class using the MIRA data. Log10-transformed breadth and depth values were compared by one-way ANOVA with Sidak's multiple comparisons tests. The source is immuneACCESS, and TCRdb retained only in-frame sequences with V and J called. Part of the clones is not carried over; for the studies checked, unresolved V genes explain less than half of this, and the remainder is unexplained. The V and J calls and clone size come from that table; D and trimming were worked out from the DNA. This sample holds 150,000 to 200,000 clones; about 91% were observed only once. Of the sample, roughly 12% is held by the ten largest clones.

The sequence derives from an adult who received the AZD1222 COVID-19 vaccine. The sample was peripheral blood, taken 28 days after the second AZD1222 dose. This sequence uses TRBV5-1 and TRBJ2-7, with the D gene possibly TRBD1 or TRBD2, each one fitting 5 bases. The nucleotide sequence reads as follows: TGCGCCAGCAGCTTGGCGGGGCCTCGTCCCTACGAGCAGTACTTC. Protein translation: CASSLAGPRPYEQYF.